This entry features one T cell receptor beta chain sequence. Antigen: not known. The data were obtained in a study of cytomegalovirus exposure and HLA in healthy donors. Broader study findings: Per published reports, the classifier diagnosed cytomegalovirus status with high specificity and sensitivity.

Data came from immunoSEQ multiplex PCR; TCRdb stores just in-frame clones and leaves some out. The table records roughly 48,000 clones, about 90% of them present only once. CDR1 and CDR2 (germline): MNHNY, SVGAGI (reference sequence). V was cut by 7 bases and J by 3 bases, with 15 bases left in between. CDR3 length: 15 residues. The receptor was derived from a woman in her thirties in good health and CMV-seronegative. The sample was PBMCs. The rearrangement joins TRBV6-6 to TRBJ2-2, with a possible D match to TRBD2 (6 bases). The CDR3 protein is CASMRGGGDTGELFF. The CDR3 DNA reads TGTGCCAGCATGCGGGGAGGCGGCGACACCGGGGAGCTGTTTTTT.